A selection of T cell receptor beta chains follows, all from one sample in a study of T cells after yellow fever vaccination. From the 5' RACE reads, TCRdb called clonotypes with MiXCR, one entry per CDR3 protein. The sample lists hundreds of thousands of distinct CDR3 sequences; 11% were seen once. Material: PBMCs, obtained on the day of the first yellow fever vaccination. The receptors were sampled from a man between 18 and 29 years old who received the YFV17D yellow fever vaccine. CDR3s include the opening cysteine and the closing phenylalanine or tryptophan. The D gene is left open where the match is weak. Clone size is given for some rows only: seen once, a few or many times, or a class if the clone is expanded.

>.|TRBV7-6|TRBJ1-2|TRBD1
CASSHHQGEDGYTF
TGTGCCAGCAGTCACCATCAGGGGGAAGATGGCTACACCTTC
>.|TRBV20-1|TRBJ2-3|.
CSAATGTWSGTQYF
TGCAGTGCCGCTACCGGGACTTGGAGTGGTACGCAGTATTTT
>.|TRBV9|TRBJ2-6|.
CASSSPGQLVSGANVLTF
TGTGCCAGCAGCTCGCCGGGACAACTAGTCTCTGGGGCCAACGTCCTGACTTTC
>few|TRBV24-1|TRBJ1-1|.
CATSDLGRVTEAFF
TGTGCCACCAGTGATTTAGGCAGGGTCACTGAAGCTTTCTTT
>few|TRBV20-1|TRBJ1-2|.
CSASKSGYGGYTF
TGCAGTGCCTCAAAGTCGGGATATGGTGGCTACACCTTC
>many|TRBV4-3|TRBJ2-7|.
CASSQGRTGFDEQYF
TGCGCCAGCAGCCAAGGCAGAACAGGGTTCGACGAGCAGTACTTC
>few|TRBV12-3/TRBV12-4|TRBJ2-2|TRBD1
CASRPTGAQGSTGELFF
TGTGCCAGCAGGCCTACAGGGGCGCAAGGGAGTACCGGGGAGCTGTTTTTT
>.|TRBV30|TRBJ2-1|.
CAGPSGAGTNEQFF
TGTGCCGGTCCCTCCGGGGCGGGAACAAATGAGCAGTTCTTC
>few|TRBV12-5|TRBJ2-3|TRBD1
CASGQGASTDTQYF
TGTGCTAGTGGACAGGGGGCTAGCACAGATACGCAGTATTTT
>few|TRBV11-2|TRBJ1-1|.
CASSLDLDRMNTEAFF
TGTGCCAGCAGCTTAGATCTGGATAGGATGAACACTGAAGCTTTCTTT
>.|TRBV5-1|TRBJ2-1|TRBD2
CASSLVGGVYNEQFF
TGCGCCAGCAGCTTGGTGGGGGGGGTCTACAATGAGCAGTTCTTC
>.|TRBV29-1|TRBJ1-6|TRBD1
CSVGQGTNSPLHF
TGCAGCGTTGGACAGGGGACAAATTCACCCCTCCACTTT
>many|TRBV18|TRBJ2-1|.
CASSPPAPGEVGEQFF
TGTGCCAGCTCACCACCGGCTCCAGGGGAGGTTGGTGAGCAGTTCTTC
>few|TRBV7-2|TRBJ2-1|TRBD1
CASSSQGQGQNEQFF
TGTGCCAGCAGCTCTCAGGGACAGGGGCAAAATGAGCAGTTCTTC
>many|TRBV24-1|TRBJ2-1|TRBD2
CATARGGRVQDEQFF
TGTGCCACTGCCCGCGGGGGTAGGGTCCAGGATGAGCAGTTCTTC
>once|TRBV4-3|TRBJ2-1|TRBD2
CASSQGRGDRGEQFF
TGCGCCAGCAGCCAGGGACGGGGGGACCGGGGTGAGCAGTTCTTC
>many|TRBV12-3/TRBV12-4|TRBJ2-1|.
CASSFVPGEAEQFF
TGTGCCAGCAGTTTCGTACCGGGTGAGGCTGAGCAGTTCTTC